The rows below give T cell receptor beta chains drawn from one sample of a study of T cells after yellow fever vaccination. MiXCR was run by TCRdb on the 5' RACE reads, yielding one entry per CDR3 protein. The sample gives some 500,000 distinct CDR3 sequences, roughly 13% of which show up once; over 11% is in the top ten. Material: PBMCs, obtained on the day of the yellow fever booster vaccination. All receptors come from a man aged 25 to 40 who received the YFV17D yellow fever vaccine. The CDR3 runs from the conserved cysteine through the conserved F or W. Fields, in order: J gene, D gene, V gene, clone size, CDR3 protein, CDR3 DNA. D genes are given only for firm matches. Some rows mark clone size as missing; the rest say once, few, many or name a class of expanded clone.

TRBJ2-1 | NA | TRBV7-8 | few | CASSLVYQTYNEQFF | TGTGCCAGCAGCTTAGTTTACCAGACCTACAATGAGCAGTTCTTC
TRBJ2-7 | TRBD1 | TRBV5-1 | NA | CASRRTGETYEQYF | TGCGCCAGCAGGAGGACAGGGGAGACATACGAGCAGTACTTC
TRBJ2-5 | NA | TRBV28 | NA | CASSFWQGSEQETQYF | TGTGCCAGCAGTTTTTGGCAGGGCTCCGAGCAAGAGACCCAGTACTTC
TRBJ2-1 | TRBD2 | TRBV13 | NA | CASSLYGGGVYNEQFF | TGTGCCAGCAGCCTATACGGGGGAGGGGTCTACAATGAGCAGTTCTTC
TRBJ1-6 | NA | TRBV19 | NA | CASRHNQAEGRNSPLHF | TGTGCCAGTAGACATAATCAGGCGGAGGGGCGGAATTCACCCCTCCACTTT
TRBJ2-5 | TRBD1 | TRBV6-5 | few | CASSYLPGTGRETQYF | TGTGCCAGCAGTTACTTGCCCGGGACAGGGAGAGAGACCCAGTACTTC
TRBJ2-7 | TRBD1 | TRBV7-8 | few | CASSSQGQGPYEQYF | TGTGCCAGCAGCTCACAGGGACAGGGCCCATACGAGCAGTACTTC
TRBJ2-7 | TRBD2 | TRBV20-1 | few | CSAKGLAGGYEQYF | TGCAGTGCTAAAGGACTAGCGGGAGGATACGAGCAGTACTTC
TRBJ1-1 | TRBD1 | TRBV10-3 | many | CAISAGQGVRNTEAFF | TGTGCCATCAGTGCGGGACAGGGGGTTCGGAACACTGAAGCTTTCTTT
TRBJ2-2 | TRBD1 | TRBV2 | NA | CASSEGTATNTGELFF | TGTGCCAGCAGTGAGGGGACAGCGACGAACACCGGGGAGCTGTTTTTT
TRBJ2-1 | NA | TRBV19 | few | CASSIAVRYNEQFF | TGTGCCAGTAGTATCGCAGTCAGGTACAATGAGCAGTTCTTC
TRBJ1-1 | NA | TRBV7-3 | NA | CASSPRGGGHTEAFF | TGTGCCAGCAGCCCCCGGGGGGGTGGGCACACTGAAGCTTTCTTT